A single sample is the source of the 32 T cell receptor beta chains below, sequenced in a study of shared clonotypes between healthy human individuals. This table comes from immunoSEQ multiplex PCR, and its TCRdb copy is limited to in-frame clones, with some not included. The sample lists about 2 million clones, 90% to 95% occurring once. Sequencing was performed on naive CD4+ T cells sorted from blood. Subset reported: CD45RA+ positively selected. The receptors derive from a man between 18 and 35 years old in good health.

CDR3 sequence (DNA): TGCGCCAGCAGCCGGGGGAGGACTAGCGGCTCCTACGAGCAGTACTTC. Translated, it gives CASSRGRTSGSYEQYF. This chain connects TRBV4-1 to TRBJ2-7, with 10 nucleotides matching TRBD2. Germline CDR1 is MGHRA and CDR2 is YSYEKL. Trimming removed 4 bases from V and 0 bases from J; junction bases left unmatched: 6. The CDR3 length is 16 residues.

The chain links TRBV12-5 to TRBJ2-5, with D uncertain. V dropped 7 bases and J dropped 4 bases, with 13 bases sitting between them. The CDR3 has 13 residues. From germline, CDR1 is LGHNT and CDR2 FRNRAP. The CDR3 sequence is CASAVGSTETQYF. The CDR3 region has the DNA TGTGCTAGTGCCGTCGGCTCGACAGAGACCCAGTACTTC.

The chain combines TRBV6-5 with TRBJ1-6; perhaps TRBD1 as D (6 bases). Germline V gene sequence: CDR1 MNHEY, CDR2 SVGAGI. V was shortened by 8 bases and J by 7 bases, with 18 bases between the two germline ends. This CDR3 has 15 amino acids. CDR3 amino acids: CASGGRALPNSPLHF. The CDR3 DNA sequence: TGTGCCAGCGGGGGCCGGGCCCTTCCCAATTCACCCCTCCACTTT.

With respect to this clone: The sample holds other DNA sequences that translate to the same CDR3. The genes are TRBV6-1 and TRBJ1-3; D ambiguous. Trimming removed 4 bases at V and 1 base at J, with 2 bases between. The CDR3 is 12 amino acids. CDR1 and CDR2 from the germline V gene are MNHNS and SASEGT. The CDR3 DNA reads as TGTGCCAGCAGTGGGTCTGGAAACACCATATATTTT. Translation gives CASSGSGNTIYF.

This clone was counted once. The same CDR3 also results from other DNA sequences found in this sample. The CDR3 DNA reads TGTGCCAGCAGCCTAGCGGGGACCTACAATGAGCAGTTCTTC. Its protein product is CASSLAGTYNEQFF. The gene calls are TRBV9 and TRBJ2-1, with 9 nucleotides matching TRBD2. This CDR3 is 14 amino acids long. The V segment lost 4 bases and the J segment 2 bases; nucleotides outside the gene matches: 1. CDR1 SGDLS and CDR2 YYNGEE come from the germline V gene.

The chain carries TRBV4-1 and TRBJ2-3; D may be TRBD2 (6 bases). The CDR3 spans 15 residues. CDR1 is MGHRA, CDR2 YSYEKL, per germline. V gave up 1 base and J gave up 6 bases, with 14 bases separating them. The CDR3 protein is CASSQGERGRDTQYF. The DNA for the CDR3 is TGCGCCAGCAGCCAAGGTGAACGGGGGAGGGATACGCAGTATTTT.

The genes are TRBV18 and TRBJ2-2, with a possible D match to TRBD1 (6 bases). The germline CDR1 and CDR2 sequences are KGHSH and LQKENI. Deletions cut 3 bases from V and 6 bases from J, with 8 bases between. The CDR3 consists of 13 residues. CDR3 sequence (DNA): TGTGCCAGCTCACCTCGACAGGCCGGGGAGCTGTTTTTT. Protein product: CASSPRQAGELFF.

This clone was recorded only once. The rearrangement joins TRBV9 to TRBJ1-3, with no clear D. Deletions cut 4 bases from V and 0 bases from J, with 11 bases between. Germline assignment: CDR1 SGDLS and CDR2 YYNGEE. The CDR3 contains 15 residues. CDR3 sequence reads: CASSLLDNSGNTIYF. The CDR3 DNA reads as TGTGCCAGCAGCCTCCTCGACAACTCTGGAAACACCATATATTTT.

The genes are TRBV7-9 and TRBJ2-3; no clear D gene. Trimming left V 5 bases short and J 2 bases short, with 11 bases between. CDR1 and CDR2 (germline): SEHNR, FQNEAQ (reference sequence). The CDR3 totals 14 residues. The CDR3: CASSILSITDTQYF. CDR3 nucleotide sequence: TGTGCCAGCAGCATCCTTAGTATCACAGATACGCAGTATTTT. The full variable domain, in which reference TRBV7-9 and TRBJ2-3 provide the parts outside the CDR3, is DTGVSQNPRHKITKRGQNVTFRCDPISEHNRLYWYRQTLGQGPEFLTYFQNEAQLEKSRLLSDRFSAERPKGSFSTLEIQRTEQGDSAMYLCASSILSITDTQYFGPGTRLTVL.

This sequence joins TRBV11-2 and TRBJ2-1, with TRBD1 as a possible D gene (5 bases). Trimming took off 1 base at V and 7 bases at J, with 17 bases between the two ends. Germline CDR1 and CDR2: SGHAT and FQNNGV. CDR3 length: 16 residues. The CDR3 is CASSLGSSAQGNEQFF. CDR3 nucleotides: TGTGCCAGCAGCTTAGGATCCTCGGCCCAGGGAAATGAGCAGTTCTTC.

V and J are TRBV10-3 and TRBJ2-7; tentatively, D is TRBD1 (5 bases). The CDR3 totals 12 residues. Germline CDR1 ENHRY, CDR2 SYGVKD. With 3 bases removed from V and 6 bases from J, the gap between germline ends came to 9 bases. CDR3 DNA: TGTGCCATCAGTGAAGTAGGGGCCGAGCAGTACTTC. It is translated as CAISEVGAEQYF.

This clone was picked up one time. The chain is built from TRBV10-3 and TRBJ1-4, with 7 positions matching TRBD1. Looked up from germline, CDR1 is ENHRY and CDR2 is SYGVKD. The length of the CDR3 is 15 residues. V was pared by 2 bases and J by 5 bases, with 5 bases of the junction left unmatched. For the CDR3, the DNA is TGTGCCATCAGTGAGGGGGGACAGAAAAATGAAAAACTGTTTTTT. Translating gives CAISEGGQKNEKLFF.

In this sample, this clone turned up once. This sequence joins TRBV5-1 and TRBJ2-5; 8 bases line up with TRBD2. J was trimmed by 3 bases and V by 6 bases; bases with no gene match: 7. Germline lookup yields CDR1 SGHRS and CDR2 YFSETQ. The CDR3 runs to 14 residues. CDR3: CASTSGGVEETQYF. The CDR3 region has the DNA TGCGCCAGCACCTCCGGGGGGGTGGAAGAGACCCAGTACTTC.

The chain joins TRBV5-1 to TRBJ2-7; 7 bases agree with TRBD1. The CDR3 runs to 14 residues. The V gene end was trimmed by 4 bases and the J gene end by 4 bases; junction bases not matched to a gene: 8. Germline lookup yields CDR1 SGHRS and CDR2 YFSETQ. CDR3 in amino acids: CASSPDRALYEQYF. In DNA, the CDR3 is TGCGCCAGCAGCCCAGACAGGGCCCTGTACGAGCAGTACTTC.

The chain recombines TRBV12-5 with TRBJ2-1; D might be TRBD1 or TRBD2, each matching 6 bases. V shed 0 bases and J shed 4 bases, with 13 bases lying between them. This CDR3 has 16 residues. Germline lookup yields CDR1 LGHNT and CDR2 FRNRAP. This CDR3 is CASGLVRGERYNEQFF. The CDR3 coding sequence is TGTGCTAGTGGTTTGGTAAGGGGGGAGAGATACAATGAGCAGTTCTTC.

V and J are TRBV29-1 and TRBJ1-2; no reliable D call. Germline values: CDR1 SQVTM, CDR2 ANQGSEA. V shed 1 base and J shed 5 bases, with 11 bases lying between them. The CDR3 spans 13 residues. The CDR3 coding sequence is TGCAGCGTTGAAGCTACTACAGAGTATGGCTACACCTTC. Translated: CSVEATTEYGYTF.

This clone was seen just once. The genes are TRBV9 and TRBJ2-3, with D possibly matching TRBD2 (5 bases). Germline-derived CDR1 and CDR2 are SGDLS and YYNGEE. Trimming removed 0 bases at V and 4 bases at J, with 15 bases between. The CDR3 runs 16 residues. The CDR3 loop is CASSVGREAEADTQYF. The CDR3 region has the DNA TGTGCCAGCAGCGTAGGAAGGGAAGCGGAGGCAGATACGCAGTATTTT.

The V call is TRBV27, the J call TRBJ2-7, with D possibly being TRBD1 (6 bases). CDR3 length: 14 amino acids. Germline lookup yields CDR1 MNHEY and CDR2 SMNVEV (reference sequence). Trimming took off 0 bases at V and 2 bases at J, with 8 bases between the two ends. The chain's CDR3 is CASSLSRGTYEQYF. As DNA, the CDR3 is TGTGCCAGCAGTTTATCCAGGGGAACCTACGAGCAGTACTTC.

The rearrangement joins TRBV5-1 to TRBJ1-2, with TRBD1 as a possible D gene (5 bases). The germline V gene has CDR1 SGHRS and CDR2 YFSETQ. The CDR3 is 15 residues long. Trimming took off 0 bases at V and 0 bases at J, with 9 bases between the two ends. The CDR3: CASSLVGGANYGYTF. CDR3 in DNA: TGCGCCAGCAGCTTGGTCGGGGGAGCTAACTATGGCTACACCTTC.

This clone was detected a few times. The CDR3 spells CASSLQQDSPLHF. DNA for the CDR3: TGTGCCAGCAGCCTCCAACAGGATTCACCCCTCCACTTT. This chain connects TRBV5-5 to TRBJ1-6; tentatively, D is TRBD1 (5 bases). Trimming left V 4 bases short and J 8 bases short, with 10 bases between. Germline V gives CDR1 SGHKS, CDR2 YYEKEE (reference sequence). The CDR3 totals 13 residues.

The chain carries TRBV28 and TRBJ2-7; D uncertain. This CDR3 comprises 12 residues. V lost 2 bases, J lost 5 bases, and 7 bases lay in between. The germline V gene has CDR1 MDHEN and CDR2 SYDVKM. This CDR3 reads CASSLGFNEQYF. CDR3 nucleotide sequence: TGTGCCAGCAGTTTAGGCTTCAACGAGCAGTACTTC.

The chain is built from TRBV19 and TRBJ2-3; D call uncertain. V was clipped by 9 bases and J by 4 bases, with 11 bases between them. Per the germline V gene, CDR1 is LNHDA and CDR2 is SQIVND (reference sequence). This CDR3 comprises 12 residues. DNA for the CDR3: TGTGCCAGCAGACAACCCCCAGATACGCAGTATTTT. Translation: CASRQPPDTQYF.

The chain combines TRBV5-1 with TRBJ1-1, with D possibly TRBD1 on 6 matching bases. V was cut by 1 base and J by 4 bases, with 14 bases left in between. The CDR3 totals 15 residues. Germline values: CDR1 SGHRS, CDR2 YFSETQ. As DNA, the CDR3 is TGCGCCAGCAGCTTGTCGGGGGGCGACGGCACTGAAGCTTTCTTT. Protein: CASSLSGGDGTEAFF.

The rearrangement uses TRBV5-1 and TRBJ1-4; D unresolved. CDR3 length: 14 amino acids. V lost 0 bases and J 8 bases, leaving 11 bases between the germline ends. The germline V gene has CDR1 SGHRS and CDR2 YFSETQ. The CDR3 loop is CASSLEIGYEKLFF. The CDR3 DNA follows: TGCGCCAGCAGCTTGGAAATAGGGTACGAAAAACTGTTTTTT.

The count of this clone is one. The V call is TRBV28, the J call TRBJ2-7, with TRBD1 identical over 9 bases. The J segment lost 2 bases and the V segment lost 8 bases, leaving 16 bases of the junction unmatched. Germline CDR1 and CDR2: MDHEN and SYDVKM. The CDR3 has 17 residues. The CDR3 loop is CASAAGGSGQGAYEQYF. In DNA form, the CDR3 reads TGTGCCAGCGCAGCTGGGGGGTCGGGACAGGGTGCCTACGAGCAGTACTTC.

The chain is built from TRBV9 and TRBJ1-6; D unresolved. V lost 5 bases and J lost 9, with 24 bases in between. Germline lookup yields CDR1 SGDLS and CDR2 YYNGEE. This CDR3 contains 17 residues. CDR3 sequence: CASSLLAGPRIGSPLHF. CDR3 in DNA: TGTGCCAGCAGTCTCCTGGCAGGACCCCGAATCGGTTCACCCCTCCACTTT.

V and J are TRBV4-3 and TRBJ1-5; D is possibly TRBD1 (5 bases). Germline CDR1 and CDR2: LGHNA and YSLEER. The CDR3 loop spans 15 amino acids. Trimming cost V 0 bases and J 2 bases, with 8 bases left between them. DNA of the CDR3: TGCGCCAGCAGCCAAGATGCGGGGGGCAATCAGCCCCAGCATTTT. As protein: CASSQDAGGNQPQHF.

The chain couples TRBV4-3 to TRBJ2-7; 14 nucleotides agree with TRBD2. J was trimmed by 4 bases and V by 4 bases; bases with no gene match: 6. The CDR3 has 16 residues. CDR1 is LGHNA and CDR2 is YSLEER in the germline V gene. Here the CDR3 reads CASSLGTSGSGYEQYF. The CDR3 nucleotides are TGCGCCAGCAGCCTTGGGACTAGCGGGAGTGGGTACGAGCAGTACTTC.

In DNA, the CDR3 is TGTGCCAGCAGCTTAGTGTCTAGTCACAATGAGCAGTTCTTC. This encodes CASSLVSSHNEQFF. The V gene is TRBV7-2, the J gene TRBJ2-1, with D hard to call. Trimming stripped 1 base from V and 5 bases from J, with 9 bases between. CDR3 size: 14 residues. Germline V gene data show CDR1 as SGHTA and CDR2 as FQGNSA.

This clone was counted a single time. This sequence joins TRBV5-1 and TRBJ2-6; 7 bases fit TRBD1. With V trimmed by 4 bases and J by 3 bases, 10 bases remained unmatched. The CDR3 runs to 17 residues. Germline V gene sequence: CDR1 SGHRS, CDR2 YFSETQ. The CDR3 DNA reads TGCGCCAGCAGCCCCGAAGGGGGCGGAATTGGGGCCAACGTCCTGACTTTC. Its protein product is CASSPEGGGIGANVLTF. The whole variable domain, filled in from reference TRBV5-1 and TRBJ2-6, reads KAGVTQTPRYLIKTRGQQVTLSCSPISGHRSVSWYQQTPGQGLQFLFEYFSETQRNKGNFPGRFSGRQFSNSRSEMNVSTLELGDSALYLCASSPEGGGIGANVLTFGAGSRLTVL.

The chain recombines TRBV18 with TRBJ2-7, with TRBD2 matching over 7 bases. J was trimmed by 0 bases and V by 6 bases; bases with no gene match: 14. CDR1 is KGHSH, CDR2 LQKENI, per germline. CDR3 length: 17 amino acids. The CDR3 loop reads CASSRGPGREDSYEQYF. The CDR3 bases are TGTGCCAGCTCCCGCGGCCCTGGACGGGAGGACTCCTACGAGCAGTACTTC. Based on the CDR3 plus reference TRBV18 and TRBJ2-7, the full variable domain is NAGVMQNPRHLVRRRGQEARLRCSPMKGHSHVYWYRQLPEEGLKFMVYLQKENIIDESGMPKERFSAEFPKEGPSILRIQQVVRGDSAAYFCASSRGPGREDSYEQYFGPGTRLTVT.

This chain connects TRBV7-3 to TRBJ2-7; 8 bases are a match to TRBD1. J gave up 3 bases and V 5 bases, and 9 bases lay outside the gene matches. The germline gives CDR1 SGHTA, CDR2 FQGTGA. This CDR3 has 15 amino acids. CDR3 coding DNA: TGTGCCAGCAGCATCACAGGGGGGACTGTCTACGAGCAGTACTTC. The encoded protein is CASSITGGTVYEQYF.